Following are 26 T cell receptor beta chains from one sample sequenced in a study of blood T cells in healthy people across ages. For the second PCR, which ran for 7 to 11 cycles, a sample-barcoded 5' primer and a J-beta primer mix were used. One entry per CDR3 protein results from TCRdb running MiXCR on the 5' RACE reads. The data show approximately 1.5 million distinct CDR3 sequences, about 42% seen once. The sequenced sample consisted of blood. The origin of the receptors is a woman younger than 30 in good health.

The gene calls are TRBV18 and TRBJ1-1; the D is unclear. CDR3 length: 12 amino acids. The germline V gene encodes CDR1 KGHSH and CDR2 LQKENI. Trimming took off 3 bases at V and 10 bases at J, with 12 bases between the two ends. The DNA for the CDR3 is TGTGCCAGCTCACCGACGGGCTTGAGAGCTTTCTTT. It encodes CASSPTGLRAFF. The variable domain in full, with the rest retrieved from reference TRBV18 and TRBJ1-1, is NAGVMQNPRHLVRRRGQEARLRCSPMKGHSHVYWYRQLPEEGLKFMVYLQKENIIDESGMPKERFSAEFPKEGPSILRIQQVVRGDSAAYFCASSPTGLRAFFGQGTRLTVV.

V gene TRBV4-3 combines with J gene TRBJ1-4; TRBD1 is a possible D gene (6 bases). Deletions cut 0 bases from V and 5 bases from J, with 10 bases between. Germline V gives CDR1 LGHNA, CDR2 YSLEER. CDR3 length: 15 amino acids. The CDR3 sequence: CASSQEDRENEKLFF. The CDR3 nucleotides read TGCGCCAGCAGCCAAGAGGACAGAGAAAATGAAAAACTGTTTTTT.

The V call is TRBV18, the J call TRBJ2-2; D could derive from TRBD1 or TRBD2 (5 bases each). This CDR3 spans 16 amino acids. Trimming removed 3 bases at V and 2 bases at J, with 13 bases between. The germline CDR1 and CDR2 sequences are KGHSH and LQKENI. The CDR3 region is CASSPRPGSNTGELFF. The DNA for the CDR3 is TGTGCCAGCTCACCGAGGCCAGGGAGTAACACCGGGGAGCTGTTTTTT.

V gene TRBV20-1 combines with J gene TRBJ2-5; either TRBD1 or TRBD2 may fit D (6 bases each). CDR3 length equals 13 residues. The germline V gene has CDR1 DFQATT and CDR2 SNEGSKA (reference sequence). Trimming shortened V by 5 bases and J by 6 bases, and 16 bases separated the two germline ends. As DNA, the CDR3 is TGCAGTGCTGACTCGGGGGCGATGCAGACCCAGTACTTC. Translation gives CSADSGAMQTQYF.

The chain employs TRBV12-3 or TRBV12-4 and TRBJ2-7, with no clear D. The CDR3 is made up of 11 amino acids. V dropped 5 bases and J dropped 6 bases, with 8 bases sitting between them. The chain's CDR3 is CASSHTGEQYF. CDR3 in DNA: TGTGCCAGCAGTCACACGGGCGAGCAGTACTTC.

J is TRBJ2-3 and V is TRBV15; a weak D match, TRBD1 (6 bases). CDR3 length equals 14 residues. Germline V lookup: CDR1 LNHNV, CDR2 YYDKDF (reference sequence). The V and J ends lost 5 bases and 1 base respectively, with 10 bases between them. CDR3 loop: CATSLRTGTDTQYF. The CDR3 DNA sequence: TGTGCCACCAGCTTGCGGACAGGCACAGATACGCAGTATTTT.

The CDR3 DNA is TGTGCCAGCAGTTTAGACAGGGACACCGGGGAGCTGTTTTTT. Protein product: CASSLDRDTGELFF. The V and J genes are TRBV27 and TRBJ2-2; 7 bases fit TRBD1. The CDR3 contains 14 residues. Per the germline V gene, CDR1 is MNHEY and CDR2 is SMNVEV (reference sequence). The V segment lost 2 bases and the J segment 3 bases; nucleotides outside the gene matches: 0.

In regard to this clonotype: One base away lies a much larger clone, so this may be a sequencing read error. The J gene is TRBJ1-1, the V gene TRBV29-1, with 11 bases matching TRBD1. V was clipped by 7 bases and J by 9 bases; unmatched bases: 10. The germline V gene has CDR1 SQVTM and CDR2 ANQGSEA. The CDR3 loop spans 13 amino acids. This CDR3 is CSARDRGGVKAFF. The CDR3 DNA reads TGCAGCGCCCGGGACAGGGGGGGCGTTAAAGCTTTCTTT.

This clonotype was recorded a few times. The gene calls are TRBV18 and TRBJ2-1; no clear D gene. CDR3 length: 12 amino acids. Looked up from germline, CDR1 is KGHSH and CDR2 is LQKENI. V lost 6 bases to trimming and J lost 6 bases, with 9 bases between them. The DNA of the CDR3 is TGTGCCAGCTCCCTCCTACTCAATGAGCAGTTCTTC. Its translation is CASSLLLNEQFF.

The CDR3 DNA reads as TGCAGTGCTAGAGATTACAGAAATGAAAAACTGTTTTTT. It encodes CSARDYRNEKLFF. This chain links TRBV20-1 with TRBJ1-4; no clear D. Trimming removed 0 bases at V and 5 bases at J, with 7 bases between. Germline values: CDR1 DFQATT, CDR2 SNEGSKA (reference sequence). The CDR3 covers 13 residues.

With respect to this clonotype: The junction differs from germline at one of its ends, possibly a read error. The chain joins TRBV25-1 to TRBJ2-2, with 9 nucleotides matching TRBD1. The CDR3 covers 17 residues. CDR1 is MGHDK and CDR2 is SYGVNS in the germline V gene. This CDR3 reads CASSDQDRGNVVGELFF. CDR3 nucleotides: TGCGCCAGCAGTGACCAGGACAGGGGAAATGTCGTCGGGGAGCTGTTTTTT.

This clonotype has just a few counts. This chain connects TRBV4-3 to TRBJ2-1, with D uncertain. The V end lost 1 base, the J end lost 8 bases, and 9 bases lay between the germline ends. Germline V gene lookup returns CDR1 LGHNA and CDR2 YSLEER. The CDR3 covers 13 residues. CDR3 loop: CASSQVLVHEQFF. Written as DNA, the CDR3 is TGCGCCAGCAGCCAAGTGTTGGTACATGAGCAGTTCTTC.

Comments on this clonotype: An end of the junction does not agree with germline; a read error may underlie this. This chain joins TRBV5-1 and TRBJ2-5; 7 positions match TRBD2. The end of the DNA fits TRBJ2-7 better, so the J call may be wrong. The CDR3 consists of 15 residues. Germline CDR1 is SGHRS and CDR2 is YFSETQ. In DNA, the CDR3 is TGCGCCAGCATCTTGGGAGCGGGGATTTCCTACGAGCAGTACTTC. Translation gives CASILGAGISYEQYF.

The rearrangement uses TRBV20-1 and TRBJ1-1; D might be TRBD1 (5 bases). Between the trimmed V and J ends, which lost 6 bases and 6 bases, there was a span of 14 bases. CDR1 and CDR2 from the germline V gene are DFQATT and SNEGSKA (reference sequence). The CDR3 is 12 amino acids. The CDR3 sequence is CSAFPGRAEAFF. The DNA of the CDR3 is TGCAGTGCCTTCCCGGGGCGAGCTGAAGCTTTCTTT.

This clonotype has just a few counts. The CDR3 here is CSARDQGTRQPQHF. In DNA, the CDR3 is TGCAGTGCTAGAGACCAGGGGACGCGTCAGCCCCAGCATTTT. The chain combines TRBV20-1 with TRBJ1-5; D possibly corresponds to TRBD1 (6 bases). Trimming shortened V by 0 bases and J by 6 bases, and 12 bases separated the two germline ends. This CDR3 is built from 14 residues. CDR1 is DFQATT and CDR2 is SNEGSKA in the germline V gene (reference sequence).

This clonotype was picked up many times. The chain joins TRBV6-6 to TRBJ1-2; TRBD1 matches 9 bases. The CDR3 sequence is 15 residues long. Germline V CDR1 and CDR2: MNHNY, SVGAGI (reference sequence). The V segment lost 2 bases and the J segment 7 bases; nucleotides outside the gene matches: 8. The CDR3, as DNA: TGTGCCAGCAGTTACCTCCGGGACAGGGAATCTGGCTACACCTTC. Translation: CASSYLRDRESGYTF.

J is TRBJ2-1 and V is TRBV15; the D is unclear. The germline V gene has CDR1 LNHNV and CDR2 YYDKDF (reference sequence). The CDR3 is made up of 15 amino acids. With 5 bases removed from V and 5 bases from J, the gap between germline ends came to 16 bases. The CDR3 coding sequence is TGTGCCACCAGCTTTCGGTCCGGGCGCAACAATGAGCAGTTCTTC. This codes for CATSFRSGRNNEQFF.

CDR3: CAWSMLRDRGLGNYGYTF. The DNA of the CDR3 is TGTGCCTGGAGTATGTTGAGGGACAGGGGCCTGGGAAACTATGGCTACACCTTC. This rearrangement joins TRBV30 to TRBJ1-2; 10 bases are a match to TRBD1. V was pared by 2 bases and J by 2 bases, with 14 bases of the junction left unmatched. The CDR3 has 18 residues. Germline assignment: CDR1 GTSNPN and CDR2 SVGIG (reference sequence).

V and J are TRBV7-9 and TRBJ2-1; D unclear. V was clipped by 1 base and J by 6 bases, with 4 bases between them. Germline V gene data show CDR1 as SEHNR and CDR2 as FQNEAQ (reference sequence). This CDR3 region has 12 residues. CDR3 amino acids: CASSLGCNEQFF. CDR3 nucleotides: TGTGCCAGCAGCTTAGGGTGCAATGAGCAGTTCTTC.

This clonotype was observed a handful of times. The chain uses TRBV7-6 and TRBJ2-7; D is uncertain. This CDR3 has 12 amino acids. Trimming pared 5 bases from V and 4 bases from J, leaving 9 bases between. Germline V gene sequence: CDR1 SGHVS, CDR2 FNYEAQ. The CDR3 nucleotides are TGTGCCAGCAGCACCCAGGAGTACGAGCAGTACTTC. Translated: CASSTQEYEQYF.

CDR3 in amino acids: CASSPPYEDTQYF. CDR3 DNA: TGTGCCAGCAGCCCTCCTTATGAAGATACGCAGTATTTT. This sequence joins TRBV7-6 and TRBJ2-3; D gene unclear. V shed 5 bases and J shed 5 bases, with 11 bases lying between them. Per the germline V gene, CDR1 is SGHVS and CDR2 is FNYEAQ. This CDR3 region has 13 residues.

The chain has TRBV6-5 and TRBJ1-1, with 7 bases lining up with TRBD1. The ends lost 6 bases at V and 5 bases at J; junction bases unmatched: 12. Looked up from germline, CDR1 is MNHEY and CDR2 is SVGAGI. The CDR3 runs to 15 residues. The CDR3 reads CASSQRQGGRTEAFF. The CDR3 bases are TGTGCCAGCAGCCAAAGACAGGGTGGGAGGACTGAAGCTTTCTTT.

This clonotype was detected a few times. The chain carries TRBV5-1 and TRBJ2-7, with 7 bases fitting TRBD1. CDR3 length: 14 amino acids. V lost 2 bases to trimming and J lost 5 bases; unmatched junction nucleotides: 7. CDR1 SGHRS and CDR2 YFSETQ come from the germline V gene. The CDR3 spells CASSLTGVLDEQYF. For the CDR3, the DNA is TGCGCCAGCAGCTTAACAGGGGTGCTCGACGAGCAGTACTTC.

Note on this clonotype: A read error may produce the germline difference seen at one junction end. V gene TRBV4-1 combines with J gene TRBJ1-1; D unclear. The V gene's germline CDR1 is MGHRA and CDR2 YSYEKL. This CDR3 is 14 amino acids long. The CDR3 DNA follows: TGCACCAGCAGCCAACACCGGGCGAGGACTGAAGCTTTCTTT. It is translated as CTSSQHRARTEAFF.

The CDR3 protein is CASSERLAGGPFEQFF. CDR3 coding DNA: TGTGCCAGCAGCGAAAGACTAGCGGGAGGGCCGTTTGAGCAGTTCTTC. The rearrangement joins TRBV7-9 to TRBJ2-1; 14 bases align to TRBD2. The CDR3 extends over 16 amino acids. Unmatched junction bases numbered 9, after V lost 5 bases and J lost 9 bases. Germline CDR1 is SEHNR and CDR2 is FQNEAQ (reference sequence).

This rearrangement joins TRBV25-1 to TRBJ1-4; TRBD1 might be the D (5 bases). Between the trimmed V and J ends, which lost 7 bases and 5 bases, there was a span of 14 bases. Germline lookup yields CDR1 MGHDK and CDR2 SYGVNS. The CDR3 covers 14 residues. CDR3 nucleotide sequence: TGTGCCAGCACCCCGGGACTCTCAAATGAAAAACTGTTTTTT. As protein: CASTPGLSNEKLFF.